Here is one TCR beta chain with its context. Its specificity is not known. At one of its ends the junction is not consistent with the germline gene, which may arise from a read error. The PCR contained 60 Vbeta and 13 Jbeta primers. Clones were sequenced by immunoSEQ multiplex PCR, and TCRdb holds only the in-frame ones, with some missing. The sample includes 80,000 or so clones, 65% to 85% of them seen just once. The data originate from a study of cytomegalovirus exposure and HLA in healthy donors. The CDR3 consists of 13 residues. Per germline, CDR1 MDHEN and CDR2 SYDVKM. Study-wide points: Earlier results showed most TCR beta V segments being productive about 87% or about 30% of the time. TCR beta sequences reportedly predicted most subjects' HLA-A and HLA-B alleles accurately.

This receptor was obtained from a man between 60 and 75 years old in good health and CMV-seropositive. Material for sequencing was PBMCs. The rearrangement links TRBV28 to TRBJ2-4; a weak D match, TRBD1 (6 bases). The CDR3 DNA follows: TGTGCCAGCAGGTCCTACAGAGGGGACATTCAGCACTTC. Its translation: CASRSYRGDIQHF.